Listed below are T cell receptor beta chains from one sample, sequenced in a study of brain T cells in children with intractable seizures. Profiled with immunoSEQ multiplex PCR; TCRdb holds only in-frame clones, not every one. The sample has a few hundred thousand clones, over 90% seen once. The material sequenced was peripheral blood, taken about 5 months after surgery. The source of these receptors is a boy younger than two with tuberous sclerosis and intractable seizures. CDR3s include the opening cysteine and the closing phenylalanine or tryptophan. D genes are given only for firm matches. The size entry is marked missing in some rows and otherwise reads once, few, many or a size class.

. TRBJ1-5 TRBV12-3/TRBV12-4 . TGTGCCAGCAGTGCGGGCAATCAGCCCCAGCATTTT CASSAGNQPQHF
. TRBJ2-7 TRBV6-5 . TGTGCCAGCAGCGCCAGAGGCCTGGAGCAGTACTTC CASSARGLEQYF
. TRBJ1-1 TRBV12-5 . TGTGCTAGTGGTTTGGTAGTCCTTGAGAGGGGTTTAACTGAAGCTTTCTTT CASGLVVLERGLTEAFF
. TRBJ1-2 TRBV19 TRBD1 TGTGCCAGTAGGGACAGGGGCGGGTATGGCTACACCTTC CASRDRGGYGYTF
. TRBJ2-2 TRBV29-1 TRBD2 TGCAGCGTTGAAGTTGCGGGAGTGGACACCGGGGAGCTGTTTTTT CSVEVAGVDTGELFF
. TRBJ2-7 TRBV6-5 . TGTGCCAGCAGCAGGGAAGGAGATCAATTCTACGAGCAGTACTTC CASSREGDQFYEQYF
. TRBJ1-3 TRBV7-8 . TGTGCCAGCAGCCCAGTCGTGAGCCTGGGAAACACCATATATTTT CASSPVVSLGNTIYF
. TRBJ1-2 TRBV5-4 TRBD1 TGTGCCAGCAGCTCACGGTACAGGGGGAGCGAGGATGGCTACACCTTC CASSSRYRGSEDGYTF
. TRBJ1-1 TRBV19 TRBD1 TGTGCCAGTAGTCGAACAGGGGGAGGGAACACTGAAGCTTTCTTT CASSRTGGGNTEAFF
. TRBJ2-7 TRBV7-6 . TGTGCCAGCAGCTTTTTTTACCGAGGATACGAGCAGTACTTC CASSFFYRGYEQYF
once TRBJ2-7 TRBV9 TRBD1 TGTGCCAGCAGCGTCGGACAGGGGGCCTACGAGCAGTACTTC CASSVGQGAYEQYF
. TRBJ2-7 TRBV5-4 . TGTGCCAGCAGCTTGGGTGGAGGGTCCCCAGGGGAGCAGTACTTC CASSLGGGSPGEQYF
once TRBJ2-7 TRBV4-2 TRBD2 TGTGCCAGCAGCCACGAACTAGCGGGAGGAAAGTACGAGCAGTACTTC CASSHELAGGKYEQYF
. TRBJ2-7 TRBV19 . TGTGCCAGTACCCTCACCTTAGGCGAGCAGTACTTC CASTLTLGEQYF
once TRBJ1-1 TRBV7-9 . TGTGCCAGCAGCTTACCAGGGCGAATGAACACTGAAGCTTTCTTT CASSLPGRMNTEAFF
. TRBJ2-2 TRBV30 . TGTGCCTGGAGGGGTAACAGGGCGAACACCGGGGAGCTGTTTTTT CAWRGNRANTGELFF
once TRBJ2-7 TRBV5-4 . TGTGCCAGCAGCTCGCTCCAAAAGCCCTACGAGCAGTACTTC CASSSLQKPYEQYF
. TRBJ1-2 TRBV11-3 . TGTGCCAGCAGCGGACGCAGCGGACGGAGACAAAGGGATGGCTACACCTTC CASSGRSGRRQRDGYTF
. TRBJ1-5 TRBV19 . TGTGCCAGTAGTATATCGGGCCAGGGCTGGAGCAATCAGCCCCAGCATTTT CASSISGQGWSNQPQHF
. TRBJ1-5 TRBV7-9 . TGTGCCAGCAGCTTAGGAAATAGCAATCAGCCCCAGCATTTT CASSLGNSNQPQHF
few TRBJ2-7 TRBV7-9 . TGTGCCAGCAGCTCCGGGACCTCACTCTACGAGCAGTACTTC CASSSGTSLYEQYF
. TRBJ2-7 TRBV4-2 TRBD2 TGTGCCAGCAGCCAAGATAAGGCGGGAGTTATATACGAGCAGTACTTC CASSQDKAGVIYEQYF
once TRBJ1-5 TRBV3-1/TRBV3-2 . TGTGCCAGCAGCCTGGACAGCAATCAGCCCCAGCATTTT CASSLDSNQPQHF
. TRBJ2-1 TRBV19 . TGTGCCAGTAGTATCCGGGGGTTGGGGGACAATGAGCAGTTCTTC CASSIRGLGDNEQFF
. TRBJ2-1 TRBV7-3 . TGTGCCAGCAGCCCCCAAAGGGAGAATGAGCAGTTCTTC CASSPQRENEQFF
. TRBJ1-3 TRBV11-2 . TGTGCCAGCAGCCTCCGACAGGCCTTGCCTGGAAACACCATATATTTT CASSLRQALPGNTIYF
. TRBJ2-7 TRBV29-1 TRBD1 TGCAGCGTCCGGACAGGGGCGTCCTACGAGCAGTACTTC CSVRTGASYEQYF
. TRBJ2-7 TRBV18 . TGTGCCAGCTCACCACCGACGGATTCCTACGAGCAGTACTTC CASSPPTDSYEQYF
. TRBJ1-2 TRBV5-1 . TGCGCCAGCAGCTTGGATACACCCTTCTATGGCTACACCTTC CASSLDTPFYGYTF
. TRBJ2-2 TRBV5-8 . TGTGCCAGCAGCTTAGGCGTGAGGAACACCGGGGAGCTGTTTTTT CASSLGVRNTGELFF
. TRBJ2-3 TRBV7-9 . TGTGCCAGCAGCGCCTCATTCGATACGCAGTATTTT CASSASFDTQYF
. TRBJ1-2 TRBV18 TRBD1 TGTGCCAGCTCACCACCGACAGGGACGTGGGGCTACACCTTC CASSPPTGTWGYTF
. TRBJ2-3 TRBV6-5 TRBD2 TGTGCCAGCAGCCCACTAGCGGGGTCCACAGATACGCAGTATTTT CASSPLAGSTDTQYF
. TRBJ2-1 TRBV12-3/TRBV12-4 TRBD1 TGTGCCAGCAGTCCCGGTTCCGGACAGGGGCAGTTCTTC CASSPGSGQGQFF
. TRBJ2-1 TRBV7-3 . TGTGCCAGCAACTTAAGGGGACACCCTGAGAATGAGCAGTTCTTC CASNLRGHPENEQFF
once TRBJ2-3 TRBV2 . TGTGCCAGCAGTGAGGGGGGCGGGGAGAGCACAGATACGCAGTATTTT CASSEGGGESTDTQYF
. TRBJ1-5 TRBV14 TRBD1 TGTGCCAGCAGCCGGACAGGGTGGAATCAGCCCCAGCATTTT CASSRTGWNQPQHF
. TRBJ1-1 TRBV30 . TGTGCCTGGAGTAGCGACACCCACACTGAAGCTTTCTTT CAWSSDTHTEAFF
once TRBJ1-1 TRBV7-6 . TGTGCCAGCAGCCTGGGGGTTTTGAACACTGAAGCTTTCTTT CASSLGVLNTEAFF
. TRBJ2-1 TRBV6-4 . TGTGCCAGCAGCCTGACGGGAGTGGGCTCCTACAATGAGCAGTTCTTC CASSLTGVGSYNEQFF
. TRBJ2-7 TRBV20-1 . TGCAGTGCTAGTGATCAGCGGAACTCCTACGAGCAGTACTTC CSASDQRNSYEQYF
. TRBJ2-1 TRBV7-9 TRBD2 TGTGCCAGCAGCTCCGGGACTAGCGGGAGAAATGAGCAGTTCTTC CASSSGTSGRNEQFF
. TRBJ1-1 TRBV15 . TGTGCCACCAGCAGAGATTTGGGGGGGACTGAAGCTTTCTTT CATSRDLGGTEAFF
. TRBJ2-1 TRBV30 . TGTGCCTGGAGTGTATTTAGCGAGCAGTTCTTC CAWSVFSEQFF
. TRBJ1-5 TRBV19 TRBD1 TGTGCCAGTAGTGATACAGGGGGGAGTCAGCCCCAGCATTTT CASSDTGGSQPQHF
. TRBJ2-7 TRBV7-9 . TGTGCCAGCAGCTTTAACCCCTACGAGCAGTACTTC CASSFNPYEQYF
once TRBJ1-3 TRBV2 . TGTGCCAGCAACAGGGTGGCTGGAAACACCATATATTTT CASNRVAGNTIYF
. TRBJ2-1 TRBV11-3 TRBD2 TGTGCCAGCAGCCCAGGTCTTTTCGGGAGGGTTAACAATGAGCAGTTCTTC CASSPGLFGRVNNEQFF
once TRBJ1-1 TRBV7-2 . TGTGCCAGCAGTTATCACGCAGCGAGCACTGAAGCTTTCTTT CASSYHAASTEAFF
. TRBJ2-2 TRBV11-3 TRBD2 TGTGCCAGCAGCGGAGCGGGGGCGAACACCGGGGAGCTGTTTTTT CASSGAGANTGELFF
. TRBJ1-5 TRBV19 . TGTGCCAGTACGGTCGGGTATGGCAATCAGCCCCAGCATTTT CASTVGYGNQPQHF
. TRBJ1-4 TRBV6-4 . TGTGCCAGCAAGGGAACACCCTCAACTAATGAAAAACTGTTTTTT CASKGTPSTNEKLFF